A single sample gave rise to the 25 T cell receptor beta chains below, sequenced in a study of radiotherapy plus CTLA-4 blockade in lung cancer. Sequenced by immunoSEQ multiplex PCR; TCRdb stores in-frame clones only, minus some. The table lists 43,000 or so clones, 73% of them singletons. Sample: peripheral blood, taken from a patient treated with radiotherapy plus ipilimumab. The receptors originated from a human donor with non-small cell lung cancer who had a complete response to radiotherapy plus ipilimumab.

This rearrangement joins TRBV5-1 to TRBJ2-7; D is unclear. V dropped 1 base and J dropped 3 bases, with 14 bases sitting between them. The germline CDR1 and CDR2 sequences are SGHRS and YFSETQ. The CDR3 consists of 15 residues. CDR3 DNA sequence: TGCGCCAGCAGCTTGTTTCGAGACACTTACTACGAGCAGTACTTC. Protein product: CASSLFRDTYYEQYF.

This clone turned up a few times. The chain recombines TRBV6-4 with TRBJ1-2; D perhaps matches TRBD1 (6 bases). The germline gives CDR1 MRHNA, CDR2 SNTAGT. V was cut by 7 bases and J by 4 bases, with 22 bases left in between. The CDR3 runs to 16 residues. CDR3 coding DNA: TGTGCCAGCACCCCGACAGGAAAGGACCCTTCCTATGGCTACACCTTC. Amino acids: CASTPTGKDPSYGYTF.

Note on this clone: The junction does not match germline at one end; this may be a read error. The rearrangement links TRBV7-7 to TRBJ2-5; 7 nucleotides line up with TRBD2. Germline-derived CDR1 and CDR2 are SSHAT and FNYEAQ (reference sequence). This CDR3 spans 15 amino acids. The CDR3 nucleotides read TGTGCTAGCAGCTTAGCATGGCAGGGAGGGGAGACCCAGTACTTC. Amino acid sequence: CASSLAWQGGETQYF.

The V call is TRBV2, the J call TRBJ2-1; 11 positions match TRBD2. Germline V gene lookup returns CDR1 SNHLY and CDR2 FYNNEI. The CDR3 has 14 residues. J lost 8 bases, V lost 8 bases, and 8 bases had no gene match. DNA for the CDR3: TGTGCCAGCCCGGGACTAGCGGCACTTGATGAGCAGTTCTTC. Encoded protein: CASPGLAALDEQFF.

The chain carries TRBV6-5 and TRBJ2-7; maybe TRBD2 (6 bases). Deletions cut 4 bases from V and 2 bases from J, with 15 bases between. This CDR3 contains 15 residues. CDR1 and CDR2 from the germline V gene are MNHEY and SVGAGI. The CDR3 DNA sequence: TGTGCCAGCAGTTCCCCTGGGAGGTCAGCCTACGAGCAGTACTTC. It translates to CASSSPGRSAYEQYF.

The CDR3: CATGLAGGSSYEQYF. The CDR3, as DNA: TGTGCCACTGGACTAGCGGGGGGGAGTTCCTACGAGCAGTACTTC. The V gene is TRBV6-5, the J gene TRBJ2-7; 15 bases match TRBD2. J was trimmed by 1 base and V by 10 bases; bases with no gene match: 5. The CDR3 is 15 amino acids. Germline loops: CDR1 MNHEY, CDR2 SVGAGI.

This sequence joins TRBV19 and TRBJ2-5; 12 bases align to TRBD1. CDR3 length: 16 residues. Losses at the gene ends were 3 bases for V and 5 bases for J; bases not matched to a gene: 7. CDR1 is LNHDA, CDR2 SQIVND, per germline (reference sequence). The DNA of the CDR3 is TGTGCCAGTAGTATGTCCGGGACAGGGGGCTCGGAGACCCAGTACTTC. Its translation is CASSMSGTGGSETQYF.

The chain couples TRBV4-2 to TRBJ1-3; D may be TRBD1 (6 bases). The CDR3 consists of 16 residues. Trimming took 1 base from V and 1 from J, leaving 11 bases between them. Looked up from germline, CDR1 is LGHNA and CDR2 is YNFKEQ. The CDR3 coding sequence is TGTGCCAGCAGCCAAGGAGGGGGTAGGTCTGGAAACACCATATATTTT. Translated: CASSQGGGRSGNTIYF.

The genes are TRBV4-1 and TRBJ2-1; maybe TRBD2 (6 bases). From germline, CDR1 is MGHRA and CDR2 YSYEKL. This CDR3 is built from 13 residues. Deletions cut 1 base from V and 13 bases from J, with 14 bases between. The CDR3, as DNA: TGCGCCAGCAGCCAAGGGCAGGGAGGTCGACAGTTCTTC. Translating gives CASSQGQGGRQFF.

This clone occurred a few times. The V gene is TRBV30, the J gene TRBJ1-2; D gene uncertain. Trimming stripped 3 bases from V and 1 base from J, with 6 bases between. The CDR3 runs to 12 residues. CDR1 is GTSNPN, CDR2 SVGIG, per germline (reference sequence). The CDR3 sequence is CAWRENNYGYTF. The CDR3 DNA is TGTGCCTGGAGGGAGAATAACTATGGCTACACCTTC.

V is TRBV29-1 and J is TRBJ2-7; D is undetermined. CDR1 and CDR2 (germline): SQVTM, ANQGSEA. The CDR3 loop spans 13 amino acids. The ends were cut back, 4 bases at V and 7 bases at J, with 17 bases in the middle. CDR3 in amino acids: CSVASRMVDEQYF. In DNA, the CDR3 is TGCAGCGTTGCTTCCAGGATGGTTGATGAGCAGTACTTC.

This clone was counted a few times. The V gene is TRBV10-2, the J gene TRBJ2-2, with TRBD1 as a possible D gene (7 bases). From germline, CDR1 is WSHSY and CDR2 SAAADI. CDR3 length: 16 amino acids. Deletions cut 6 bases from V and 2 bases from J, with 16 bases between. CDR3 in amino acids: CASRTGLRGNTGELFF. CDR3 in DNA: TGCGCCAGCAGGACAGGGTTGCGGGGAAACACCGGGGAGCTGTTTTTT.

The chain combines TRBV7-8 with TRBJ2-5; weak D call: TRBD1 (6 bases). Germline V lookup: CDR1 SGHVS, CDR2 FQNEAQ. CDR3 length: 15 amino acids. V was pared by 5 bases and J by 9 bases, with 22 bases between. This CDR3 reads CASSILPTDSSPQYF. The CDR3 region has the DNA TGTGCCAGCAGCATCCTCCCCACGGACAGTTCGCCCCAGTACTTC.

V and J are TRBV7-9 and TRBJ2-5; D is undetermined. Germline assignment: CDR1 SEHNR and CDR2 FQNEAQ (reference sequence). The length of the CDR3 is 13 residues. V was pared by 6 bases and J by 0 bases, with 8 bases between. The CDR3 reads CASRFGYQETQYF. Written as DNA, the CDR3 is TGTGCCAGCAGATTCGGGTACCAAGAGACCCAGTACTTC. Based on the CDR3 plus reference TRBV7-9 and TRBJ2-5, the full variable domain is DTGVSQNPRHKITKRGQNVTFRCDPISEHNRLYWYRQTLGQGPEFLTYFQNEAQLEKSRLLSDRFSAERPKGSFSTLEIQRTEQGDSAMYLCASRFGYQETQYFGPGTRLLVL.

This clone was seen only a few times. CDR3 protein: CASSSGQGGKEKLFF. The CDR3 DNA follows: TGCGCCAGCAGCTCTGGACAGGGGGGAAAGGAAAAACTGTTTTTT. The chain carries TRBV5-1 and TRBJ1-4; 10 nucleotides match TRBD1. The CDR3 is 15 amino acids. The V gene end was trimmed by 3 bases and the J gene end by 8 bases; junction bases not matched to a gene: 7. Germline V CDR1 and CDR2: SGHRS, YFSETQ.

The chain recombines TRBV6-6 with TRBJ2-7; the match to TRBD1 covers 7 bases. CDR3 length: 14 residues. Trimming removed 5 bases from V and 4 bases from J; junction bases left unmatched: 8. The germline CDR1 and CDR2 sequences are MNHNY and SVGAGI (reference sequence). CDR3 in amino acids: CASSPQGFPYEQYF. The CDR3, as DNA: TGTGCCAGCAGTCCACAGGGGTTCCCGTACGAGCAGTACTTC.

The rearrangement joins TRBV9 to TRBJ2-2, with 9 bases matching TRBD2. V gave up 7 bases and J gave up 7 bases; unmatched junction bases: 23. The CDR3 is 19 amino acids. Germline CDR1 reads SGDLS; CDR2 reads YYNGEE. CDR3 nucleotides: TGTGCCAGCGCAGGATCCGAAGGATGGGCGGGGGGGCTTAGCGGGGAGCTGTTTTTT. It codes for CASAGSEGWAGGLSGELFF.

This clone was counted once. CDR3 region: CASSLDRANTGELFF. DNA for the CDR3: TGTGCCAGCAGCTTGGACAGGGCGAACACCGGGGAGCTGTTTTTT. The chain is built from TRBV7-6 and TRBJ2-2, with 8 nucleotides matching TRBD1. CDR3 size: 15 residues. Germline loops: CDR1 SGHVS, CDR2 FNYEAQ. V was clipped by 3 bases and J by 0 bases; unmatched bases: 0.

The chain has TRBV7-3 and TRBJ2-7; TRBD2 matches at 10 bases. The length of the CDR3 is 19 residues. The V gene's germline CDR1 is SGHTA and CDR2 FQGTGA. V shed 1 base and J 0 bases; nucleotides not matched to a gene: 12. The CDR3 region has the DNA TGTGCCAGCAGCTTAAAGGTGGGGAGCGGGAGGGACCTCTCCTACGAGCAGTACTTC. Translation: CASSLKVGSGRDLSYEQYF.

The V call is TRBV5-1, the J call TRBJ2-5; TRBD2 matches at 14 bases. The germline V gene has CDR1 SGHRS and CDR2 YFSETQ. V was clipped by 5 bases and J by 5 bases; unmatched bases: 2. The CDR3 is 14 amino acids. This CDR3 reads CASRRTSGRETQYF. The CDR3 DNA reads TGCGCCAGCAGGAGGACTAGCGGGAGGGAGACCCAGTACTTC.

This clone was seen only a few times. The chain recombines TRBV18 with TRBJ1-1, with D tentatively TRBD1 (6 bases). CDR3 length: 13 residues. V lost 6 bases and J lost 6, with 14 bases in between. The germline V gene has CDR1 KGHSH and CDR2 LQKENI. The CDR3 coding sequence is TGTGCCAGCTCTTTTAGACAGGAGGCTGAAGCTTTCTTT. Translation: CASSFRQEAEAFF.

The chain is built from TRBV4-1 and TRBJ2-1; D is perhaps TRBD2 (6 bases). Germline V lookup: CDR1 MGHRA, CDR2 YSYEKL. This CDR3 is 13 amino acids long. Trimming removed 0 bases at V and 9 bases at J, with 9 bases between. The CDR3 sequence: CASSQDRRAEQFF. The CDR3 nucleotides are TGCGCCAGCAGCCAAGATCGGAGGGCTGAGCAGTTCTTC.

CDR3 sequence reads: CASSLTRGNDGYTF. CDR3 DNA: TGTGCCAGCAGCTTGACAAGGGGCAACGATGGCTACACCTTC. The chain combines TRBV7-2 with TRBJ1-2, with D perhaps matching TRBD1 (5 bases). The V end lost 3 bases, the J end lost 6 bases, and 14 bases lay between the germline ends. Germline V gene sequence: CDR1 SGHTA, CDR2 FQGNSA. The CDR3 consists of 14 residues.

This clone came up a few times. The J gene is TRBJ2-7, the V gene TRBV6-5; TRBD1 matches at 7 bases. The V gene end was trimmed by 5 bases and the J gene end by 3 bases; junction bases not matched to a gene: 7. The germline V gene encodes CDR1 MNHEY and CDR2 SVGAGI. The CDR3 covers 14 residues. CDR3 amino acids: CASSRQTGDYEQYF. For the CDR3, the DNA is TGTGCCAGCAGTCGTCAAACAGGGGACTACGAGCAGTACTTC.

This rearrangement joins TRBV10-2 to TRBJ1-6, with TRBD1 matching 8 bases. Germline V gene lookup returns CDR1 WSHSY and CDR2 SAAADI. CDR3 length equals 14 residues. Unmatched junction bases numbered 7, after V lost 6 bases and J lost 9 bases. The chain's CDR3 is CASRLTGDGSPLHF. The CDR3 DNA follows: TGCGCCAGCAGGTTGACAGGGGACGGTTCACCCCTCCACTTT.